The next 15 T cell receptor beta chains were all read from a single sample in a study of cytomegalovirus exposure and HLA in healthy donors. The PCR used 60 Vbeta and 13 Jbeta primers. The table came from immunoSEQ multiplex PCR; TCRdb's copy has only in-frame clones and leaves some out. The table has roughly 190,000 clones, 82% seen once. Sequenced material: PBMCs. These receptors were taken from a woman aged 18-29 years in good health and CMV-seronegative.

The J gene is TRBJ2-3, the V gene TRBV5-1, with 7 bases fitting TRBD2. The V gene's germline CDR1 is SGHRS and CDR2 YFSETQ. The CDR3 has 17 residues. V was clipped by 4 bases and J by 4 bases; unmatched bases: 15. CDR3 DNA: TGCGCCAGCAGCCCTAAGCCTAGCGGATATTTAGCAGATACGCAGTATTTT. Its translation: CASSPKPSGYLADTQYF.

The rearrangement joins TRBV10-3 to TRBJ2-3; tentative D call: TRBD2 (5 bases). Germline assignment: CDR1 ENHRY and CDR2 SYGVKD. Trimming took off 8 bases at V and 2 bases at J, with 11 bases between the two ends. The CDR3 sequence is 13 residues long. The CDR3, as DNA: TGTGCCATCCAGGAGGCCCTCACAGATACGCAGTATTTT. It encodes CAIQEALTDTQYF.

The J gene is TRBJ2-6, the V gene TRBV6-5; no definite D call. CDR3 length: 16 amino acids. Germline-derived CDR1 and CDR2 are MNHEY and SVGAGI. The V and J ends lost 3 bases and 0 bases respectively, with 9 bases between them. This CDR3 reads CASSYLFGSGANVLTF. CDR3 DNA sequence: TGTGCCAGCAGTTATTTATTCGGCTCTGGGGCCAACGTCCTGACTTTC.

The chain recombines TRBV29-1 with TRBJ2-7; a weak D match, TRBD1 (6 bases). Trimming shortened V by 7 bases and J by 5 bases, and 18 bases separated the two germline ends. Germline-derived CDR1 and CDR2 are SQVTM and ANQGSEA. The CDR3 is made up of 13 amino acids. The CDR3 here is CSAAVGARDEQYF. The CDR3 DNA sequence: TGCAGCGCCGCGGTGGGGGCGCGAGACGAGCAGTACTTC.

The chain combines TRBV18 with TRBJ1-1; the D is unclear. V dropped 1 base and J dropped 4 bases, with 13 bases sitting between them. The CDR3 runs to 15 residues. In germline, CDR1 is KGHSH, CDR2 LQKENI. The CDR3 is CASSPRSGETTEAFF. CDR3 coding DNA: TGTGCCAGCTCACCACGCTCCGGGGAGACCACTGAAGCTTTCTTT.

The rearrangement uses TRBV6-1 and TRBJ2-1, with no clear D. Germline V lookup: CDR1 MNHNS, CDR2 SASEGT. V lost 10 bases, J lost 0 bases, and 10 bases lay in between. CDR3 length: 13 residues. This CDR3 reads CATSSSSYNEQFF. Here the CDR3 DNA reads TGTGCCACCTCCTCGAGCTCCTACAATGAGCAGTTCTTC.

V gene TRBV30 combines with J gene TRBJ1-1; D not certain. Germline V gene sequence: CDR1 GTSNPN, CDR2 SVGIG (reference sequence). This CDR3 region has 13 residues. Trimming cost V 0 bases and J 4 bases, with 9 bases left between them. This chain's CDR3 is CAWSVPGGTEAFF. As DNA, the CDR3 is TGTGCCTGGAGTGTACCCGGCGGCACTGAAGCTTTCTTT. The complete variable domain, with remaining parts taken from reference TRBV30 and TRBJ1-1, reads SQTIHQWPATLVQPVGSPLSLECTVEGTSNPNLYWYRQAAGRGLQLLFYSVGIGQISSEVPQNLSASRPQDRQFILSSKKLLLSDSGFYLCAWSVPGGTEAFFGQGTRLTVV.

This clone was observed a single time. The rearrangement joins TRBV2 to TRBJ2-5, with D possibly matching TRBD1 (5 bases). The CDR3 sequence is 15 residues long. Between the trimmed V and J ends, which lost 2 bases and 2 bases, there was a span of 12 bases. The germline V gene has CDR1 SNHLY and CDR2 FYNNEI. The CDR3 spells CASSELGLGQETQYF. Written as DNA, the CDR3 is TGTGCCAGCAGTGAATTGGGGCTTGGACAAGAGACCCAGTACTTC.

The chain joins TRBV11-2 to TRBJ2-2; a possible D gene is TRBD1 (5 bases). Trimming took off 1 base at V and 3 bases at J, with 9 bases between the two ends. This CDR3 contains 15 residues. The germline V gene encodes CDR1 SGHAT and CDR2 FQNNGV. This CDR3 is CASSLGRVDTGELFF. DNA for the CDR3: TGTGCCAGCAGCTTAGGCAGGGTCGACACCGGGGAGCTGTTTTTT. Full variable domain (missing parts from reference TRBV11-2 and TRBJ2-2): EAGVAQSPRYKIIEKRQSVAFWCNPISGHATLYWYQQILGQGPKLLIQFQNNGVVDDSQLPKDRFSAERLKGVDSTLKIQPAKLEDSAVYLCASSLGRVDTGELFFGEGSRLTVL.

This clone showed up just a few times. The rearrangement links TRBV5-6 to TRBJ1-2; D is unresolved. Trimming shortened V by 0 bases and J by 3 bases, and 12 bases separated the two germline ends. CDR1 SGHDT and CDR2 YYEEEE come from the germline V gene. This CDR3 is built from 15 residues. CDR3 sequence (DNA): TGTGCCAGCAGCTTGGTCGGGTCTGCGGACTATGGCTACACCTTC. Translating gives CASSLVGSADYGYTF.

The chain carries TRBV2 and TRBJ2-5; tentatively, D is TRBD1 (6 bases). The CDR3 has 14 amino acids. Germline V gives CDR1 SNHLY, CDR2 FYNNEI. V was clipped by 9 bases and J by 4 bases, with 18 bases between them. CDR3 in DNA: TGTGCCAGTCGTGGGACATCGCGAGGAGAGACCCAGTACTTC. It specifies CASRGTSRGETQYF.

This clone was counted between two and nine times. The J gene is TRBJ1-6, the V gene TRBV14; D gene ambiguous. Looked up from germline, CDR1 is SGHDN and CDR2 is FVKESK. V was shortened by 2 bases and J by 9 bases, with 5 bases between the two germline ends. The CDR3 contains 12 residues. CDR3 loop: CASSQSVSPLHF. The CDR3 DNA is TGTGCCAGCAGCCAAAGCGTTTCACCCCTCCACTTT.

The V and J genes are TRBV29-1 and TRBJ1-4; 7 bases align to TRBD1. The CDR3 length is 13 residues. V dropped 5 bases and J dropped 4; count of bases not matched to a gene: 4. Germline CDR1 reads SQVTM; CDR2 reads ANQGSEA. CDR3 nucleotides: TGCAGCGTTCCGGGACAGTATAATGAAAAACTGTTTTTT. This sequence encodes CSVPGQYNEKLFF.

This clone was seen more than once but under ten times. The chain combines TRBV5-1 with TRBJ2-7, with 12 nucleotides matching TRBD2. Germline V gives CDR1 SGHRS, CDR2 YFSETQ. The CDR3 totals 14 residues. The V gene end was trimmed by 3 bases and the J gene end by 6 bases; junction bases not matched to a gene: 4. The CDR3 nucleotides read TGCGCCAGCAGCTCTAGCGGGGGGGTTTCCGAGCAGTACTTC. Translating it yields CASSSSGGVSEQYF.

The chain employs TRBV6-5 and TRBJ2-7; TRBD2 agrees at 8 bases. This CDR3 has 14 residues. V was pared by 6 bases and J by 3 bases, with 7 bases of the junction left unmatched. Looked up from germline, CDR1 is MNHEY and CDR2 is SVGAGI. CDR3 loop: CASRTGLAGYEQYF. The CDR3, as DNA: TGTGCCAGCAGAACTGGCCTAGCGGGCTACGAGCAGTACTTC.